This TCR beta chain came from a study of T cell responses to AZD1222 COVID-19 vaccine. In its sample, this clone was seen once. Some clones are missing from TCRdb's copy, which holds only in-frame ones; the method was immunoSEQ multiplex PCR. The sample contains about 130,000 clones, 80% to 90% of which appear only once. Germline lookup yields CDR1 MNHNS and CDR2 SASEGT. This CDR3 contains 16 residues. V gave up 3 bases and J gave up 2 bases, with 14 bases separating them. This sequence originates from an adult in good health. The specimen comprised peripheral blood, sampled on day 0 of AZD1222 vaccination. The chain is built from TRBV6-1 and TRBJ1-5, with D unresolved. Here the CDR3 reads CASSDMIPGGNQPQHF. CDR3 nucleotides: TGTGCCAGCAGTGACATGATCCCGGGTGGCAATCAGCCCCAGCATTTT.